This record covers a single TCR beta chain. Its matching antigen is unknown. One end of the junction is discordant with germline, which a read error may explain. The data were obtained in a study of T-cell reconstitution after alpha-beta-depleted transplantation in children. Looked up from germline, CDR1 is LGHDT and CDR2 is YNNKEL (reference sequence). The CDR3 extends over 18 amino acids. Construction of the TCRbeta library involved unique molecular identifiers. TCRdb re-called the PCR reads with MiXCR, one entry per CDR3 protein. Counted here are around 450,000 distinct CDR3 sequences, more than 9% occurring once; the ten biggest clones make up 2%. Study-wide points: Reportedly, alpha-beta T cells present about two months post-transplant originated from several hundred expanded clones of graft origin.

The specimen was PBMCs, collected before TCRalphabeta/CD19-depleted stem cell transplant. This chain connects TRBV3-1 to TRBJ2-1; D possibly uses TRBD1 or TRBD2 (5 bases each). This receptor was obtained from a child aged 2 to 15 with inherited bone marrow failure, due to receive a stem cell transplant. CDR3 sequence: CASTQVENLAHEGNEQFF. The CDR3 nucleotides are TGTGCCAGCACCCAAGTAGAAAATTTGGCCCATGAGGGGAATGAGCAGTTCTTC.